The rows below give T cell receptor beta chains drawn from one sample of a study of T-cell memory formation after mild COVID-19. TCRdb re-analysed the 5' RACE reads in MiXCR, keeping a single row per CDR3 protein. The sample includes a few hundred thousand distinct CDR3 sequences, over 25% of them seen just once. The sequenced sample was PBMCs or a T cell subset sorted from them (not recorded which). The receptor source for this set is an adult woman who had mild COVID-19 (a few samples of this study predate the infection). Cell type and time point are not known. CDR3s include the opening cysteine and the closing phenylalanine or tryptophan. A D gene is named only where the DNA matches it firmly. Clone size appears in some rows only: once, few, many, or a class for an expanded clone.

j_call: TRBJ2-2
clone_size: few
v_call: TRBV15
d_call: TRBD1
cdr3_aa: CATSRDYGTGGIRELFF
cdr3_nt: TGTGCCACCAGCAGAGATTACGGGACAGGGGGGATCCGGGAGCTGTTTTTT

j_call: TRBJ2-7
clone_size: few
v_call: TRBV27
d_call: -
cdr3_aa: CASSFSGYYWEQYF
cdr3_nt: TGTGCCAGCAGTTTTAGCGGCTATTATTGGGAGCAGTACTTC

j_call: TRBJ2-3
clone_size: few
v_call: TRBV12-3/TRBV12-4
d_call: -
cdr3_aa: CASRTSSTDTQYF
cdr3_nt: TGTGCCAGCAGAACCTCTAGCACAGATACGCAGTATTTT

j_call: TRBJ2-1
clone_size: -
v_call: TRBV12-3/TRBV12-4
d_call: TRBD2
cdr3_aa: CASSLGGGGGRQFF
cdr3_nt: TGTGCCAGCAGTTTAGGAGGAGGCGGGGGGCGGCAGTTCTTC

j_call: TRBJ2-5
clone_size: -
v_call: TRBV7-7
d_call: -
cdr3_aa: CASTLLVAGSQETQYF
cdr3_nt: TGTGCTAGCACCTTACTCGTCGCGGGTTCCCAAGAGACCCAGTACTTC

j_call: TRBJ2-5
clone_size: -
v_call: TRBV11-2
d_call: -
cdr3_aa: CASSPSPVETQYF
cdr3_nt: TGTGCCAGCAGCCCGAGTCCTGTGGAGACCCAGTACTTC

j_call: TRBJ2-2
clone_size: -
v_call: TRBV4-1
d_call: -
cdr3_aa: CASSQAPSRRSGELFF
cdr3_nt: TGCGCCAGCAGCCAGGCCCCCAGCAGGAGATCCGGGGAGCTGTTTTTT

j_call: TRBJ2-3
clone_size: -
v_call: TRBV12-3/TRBV12-4
d_call: TRBD2
cdr3_aa: CASRPAGGDGTQYF
cdr3_nt: TGTGCCAGCAGGCCCGCGGGGGGGGACGGGACGCAGTATTTT

j_call: TRBJ2-7
clone_size: few
v_call: TRBV11-3
d_call: -
cdr3_aa: CASSLDLLSYEQYF
cdr3_nt: TGTGCCAGCAGCTTAGATCTCCTTTCCTACGAGCAGTACTTC

j_call: TRBJ1-2
clone_size: -
v_call: TRBV20-1
d_call: -
cdr3_aa: CSASVNNYGYTF
cdr3_nt: TGCAGTGCTAGTGTCAATAACTATGGCTACACCTTC

j_call: TRBJ1-1
clone_size: -
v_call: TRBV7-2
d_call: -
cdr3_aa: CASSLGLRERAFF
cdr3_nt: TGTGCCAGCAGCTTAGGACTCAGGGAGCGGGCTTTCTTT

j_call: TRBJ1-2
clone_size: few
v_call: TRBV3-1
d_call: TRBD1
cdr3_aa: CASSRTGLSYGYTF
cdr3_nt: TGTGCCAGCAGCCGGACAGGACTCTCCTATGGCTACACCTTC

j_call: TRBJ2-7
clone_size: -
v_call: TRBV2
d_call: TRBD2
cdr3_aa: CASTGTSGTYEQYF
cdr3_nt: TGTGCCAGCACCGGGACTAGCGGGACCTACGAGCAGTACTTC

j_call: TRBJ2-2
clone_size: once
v_call: TRBV9
d_call: TRBD2
cdr3_aa: CASSVGAGVETGELFF
cdr3_nt: TGTGCCAGCAGCGTAGGGGCGGGAGTAGAAACCGGGGAGCTGTTTTTT

j_call: TRBJ2-2
clone_size: -
v_call: TRBV5-1
d_call: TRBD1
cdr3_aa: CATASDRGNTGELFF
cdr3_nt: TGCGCCACCGCATCGGACAGGGGGAACACCGGGGAGCTGTTTTTT

j_call: TRBJ2-1
clone_size: -
v_call: TRBV24-1
d_call: -
cdr3_aa: CATSTGYNEQFF
cdr3_nt: TGTGCCACCAGTACGGGGTACAATGAGCAGTTCTTC

j_call: TRBJ2-5
clone_size: once
v_call: TRBV5-5
d_call: -
cdr3_aa: CASSPWDSQETQYF
cdr3_nt: TGTGCCAGCAGCCCATGGGACTCCCAAGAGACCCAGTACTTC

j_call: TRBJ2-1
clone_size: -
v_call: TRBV2
d_call: TRBD1
cdr3_aa: CASQDRASYNEQFF
cdr3_nt: TGTGCCAGCCAGGACAGGGCCTCCTACAATGAGCAGTTCTTC

j_call: TRBJ2-5
clone_size: few
v_call: TRBV5-1
d_call: TRBD1
cdr3_aa: CASSHGQVGSGETQYF
cdr3_nt: TGCGCCAGCAGCCACGGACAGGTCGGATCTGGTGAGACCCAGTACTTC

j_call: TRBJ1-1
clone_size: -
v_call: TRBV24-1
d_call: TRBD1
cdr3_aa: CATSKGQGNTEAFF
cdr3_nt: TGTGCCACCAGTAAGGGACAGGGGAACACTGAAGCTTTCTTT

j_call: TRBJ1-1
clone_size: -
v_call: TRBV4-1
d_call: -
cdr3_aa: CASSLQLGTEAFF
cdr3_nt: TGCGCCAGCAGCCTCCAATTGGGGACTGAAGCTTTCTTT

j_call: TRBJ2-5
clone_size: few
v_call: TRBV7-9
d_call: TRBD1
cdr3_aa: CASSWDREGETQYF
cdr3_nt: TGTGCCAGCAGCTGGGACAGGGAGGGAGAGACCCAGTACTTC

j_call: TRBJ2-5
clone_size: few
v_call: TRBV9
d_call: TRBD1
cdr3_aa: CASSVVPTGQGAETQYF
cdr3_nt: TGTGCCAGCAGCGTAGTCCCAACAGGACAGGGGGCAGAGACCCAGTACTTC

j_call: TRBJ2-7
clone_size: few
v_call: TRBV7-6
d_call: TRBD2
cdr3_aa: CASSLAPSGSHYEQYF
cdr3_nt: TGTGCCAGCAGCTTAGCCCCTAGCGGGAGTCACTACGAGCAGTACTTC

j_call: TRBJ2-1
clone_size: -
v_call: TRBV11-2
d_call: TRBD2
cdr3_aa: CASSLYPAGLAGTSHNEQFF
cdr3_nt: TGTGCCAGCAGCTTATATCCCGCGGGACTAGCGGGAACAAGCCACAATGAGCAGTTCTTC

j_call: TRBJ2-7
clone_size: medium-sized
v_call: TRBV29-1
d_call: -
cdr3_aa: CSVEDYGARYF
cdr3_nt: TGCAGCGTTGAAGATTATGGGGCTCGGTACTTC

j_call: TRBJ1-4
clone_size: few
v_call: TRBV7-9
d_call: -
cdr3_aa: CASSLSGREKLFF
cdr3_nt: TGTGCCAGCAGCTTGTCAGGTAGAGAAAAACTGTTTTTT

j_call: TRBJ1-2
clone_size: -
v_call: TRBV12-3/TRBV12-4
d_call: -
cdr3_aa: CASSLTYGYTF
cdr3_nt: TGTGCCAGCAGCCTTACCTATGGCTACACCTTC

j_call: TRBJ2-1
clone_size: many
v_call: TRBV7-8
d_call: -
cdr3_aa: CASSFQTRLNEQFF
cdr3_nt: TGTGCCAGCAGCTTTCAGACTAGGCTCAATGAGCAGTTCTTC

j_call: TRBJ1-1
clone_size: few
v_call: TRBV10-3
d_call: -
cdr3_aa: CASGGEVTEAFF
cdr3_nt: TGTGCCTCGGGAGGGGAGGTCACTGAAGCTTTCTTT

j_call: TRBJ2-3
clone_size: -
v_call: TRBV9
d_call: TRBD2
cdr3_aa: CASSVGNSGVTDTQYF
cdr3_nt: TGTGCCAGCAGCGTAGGTAATAGCGGGGTCACAGATACGCAGTATTTT

j_call: TRBJ1-1
clone_size: few
v_call: TRBV7-8
d_call: TRBD1
cdr3_aa: CASSVRQGMGAFF
cdr3_nt: TGTGCCAGCAGCGTACGACAGGGCATGGGAGCTTTCTTT

j_call: TRBJ2-5
clone_size: few
v_call: TRBV20-1
d_call: TRBD2
cdr3_aa: CSALASGRVKETQYF
cdr3_nt: TGCAGTGCTCTCGCTAGCGGGAGAGTTAAAGAGACCCAGTACTTC

j_call: TRBJ1-5
clone_size: few
v_call: TRBV19
d_call: -
cdr3_aa: CASSSPGGGAGLSNQPQHF
cdr3_nt: TGTGCCAGTAGCTCCCCCGGCGGGGGCGCGGGTTTAAGCAATCAGCCCCAGCATTTT

j_call: TRBJ2-7
clone_size: -
v_call: TRBV12-3/TRBV12-4
d_call: TRBD2
cdr3_aa: CASSPTSGRGEQYF
cdr3_nt: TGTGCCAGCAGCCCGACTAGCGGGAGGGGCGAGCAGTACTTC

j_call: TRBJ1-6
clone_size: -
v_call: TRBV25-1
d_call: -
cdr3_aa: CASSVLTSGASNSPLHF
cdr3_nt: TGTGCCAGCAGTGTCCTTACGTCGGGAGCAAGTAATTCACCCCTCCACTTT

j_call: TRBJ2-2
clone_size: few
v_call: TRBV12-3/TRBV12-4
d_call: -
cdr3_aa: CASSLSRASGELFF
cdr3_nt: TGTGCCAGCAGTTTGTCCAGGGCGAGCGGGGAGCTGTTTTTT

j_call: TRBJ2-3
clone_size: -
v_call: TRBV25-1
d_call: TRBD1
cdr3_aa: CASSESPDRPLGFTQYF
cdr3_nt: TGTGCCAGCAGTGAATCCCCGGACAGGCCCCTTGGCTTTACGCAGTATTTT

j_call: TRBJ1-1
clone_size: -
v_call: TRBV7-9
d_call: TRBD1
cdr3_aa: CASSLGDRGLRTEAFF
cdr3_nt: TGTGCCAGCAGCTTAGGGGACAGGGGGCTGCGCACTGAAGCTTTCTTT

j_call: TRBJ1-4
clone_size: few
v_call: TRBV2
d_call: TRBD1
cdr3_aa: CASSRQGNFNEKLFF
cdr3_nt: TGTGCCAGCAGCCGACAGGGGAATTTTAATGAAAAACTGTTTTTT

j_call: TRBJ1-5
clone_size: -
v_call: TRBV20-1
d_call: TRBD1
cdr3_aa: CSVATGGSNQPQHF
cdr3_nt: TGCAGTGTTGCGACAGGGGGGAGCAATCAGCCCCAGCATTTT

j_call: TRBJ2-2
clone_size: -
v_call: TRBV7-3
d_call: -
cdr3_aa: CASSLTAGANTGELFF
cdr3_nt: TGTGCCAGCAGCTTAACGGCAGGGGCGAACACCGGGGAGCTGTTTTTT

j_call: TRBJ2-7
clone_size: -
v_call: TRBV29-1
d_call: TRBD1
cdr3_aa: CSVAAWQGVYYEQYF
cdr3_nt: TGCAGCGTCGCTGCTTGGCAGGGGGTCTATTACGAGCAGTACTTC

j_call: TRBJ2-5
clone_size: -
v_call: TRBV12-3/TRBV12-4
d_call: -
cdr3_aa: CASTTPILLETQYF
cdr3_nt: TGTGCCAGCACCACGCCCATACTGTTAGAGACCCAGTACTTC

j_call: TRBJ2-1
clone_size: -
v_call: TRBV9
d_call: TRBD2
cdr3_aa: CASSVDGAGVFNEQFF
cdr3_nt: TGTGCCAGCAGCGTAGACGGGGCGGGGGTATTCAATGAGCAGTTCTTC

j_call: TRBJ2-1
clone_size: -
v_call: TRBV4-2
d_call: TRBD2
cdr3_aa: CASSQDTSGGAAYNEQFF
cdr3_nt: TGTGCCAGCAGCCAAGACACTAGCGGGGGGGCGGCCTACAATGAGCAGTTCTTC

j_call: TRBJ2-1
clone_size: -
v_call: TRBV5-1
d_call: -
cdr3_aa: CASSFGGGQMLDEQFF
cdr3_nt: TGCGCCAGCAGCTTCGGGGGTGGCCAGATGTTGGATGAGCAGTTCTTC

j_call: TRBJ2-7
clone_size: few
v_call: TRBV7-9
d_call: TRBD1
cdr3_aa: CASSPRTTGVPSYEQYF
cdr3_nt: TGTGCCAGCAGCCCCCGAACGACAGGGGTACCCTCCTACGAGCAGTACTTC

j_call: TRBJ2-2
clone_size: many
v_call: TRBV6-4
d_call: -
cdr3_aa: CASSDREWSGELFF
cdr3_nt: TGTGCCAGCAGTGACAGGGAATGGAGCGGGGAGCTGTTTTTT

j_call: TRBJ2-7
clone_size: -
v_call: TRBV10-3
d_call: -
cdr3_aa: CAISGTGTYEQYF
cdr3_nt: TGTGCCATCAGTGGGACGGGAACCTACGAGCAGTACTTC

j_call: TRBJ2-5
clone_size: -
v_call: TRBV6-6
d_call: TRBD1
cdr3_aa: CASSLTGGAGETQYF
cdr3_nt: TGTGCCAGCAGTTTGACAGGGGGCGCGGGAGAGACCCAGTACTTC

j_call: TRBJ2-3
clone_size: few
v_call: TRBV15
d_call: TRBD2
cdr3_aa: CATKRGYTDTQYF
cdr3_nt: TGTGCCACCAAGCGGGGGTACACAGATACGCAGTATTTT